The 21 T cell receptor beta chains presented below share a single source sample, sequenced in a study of radiotherapy plus CTLA-4 blockade in lung cancer. The method was immunoSEQ multiplex PCR; TCRdb's version includes in-frame clones alone and lacks a portion of them. Counted here are about 76,000 clones, under 85% occurring once; the ten biggest clones make up approximately 0.8%. The starting material was peripheral blood, obtained from a patient treated with radiotherapy plus ipilimumab. The receptor source for this set is a human donor with non-small cell lung cancer who had stable disease on radiotherapy plus ipilimumab.

The chain employs TRBV19 and TRBJ2-1; perhaps TRBD2 as D (6 bases). The CDR3 has 12 residues. V dropped 8 bases and J dropped 2 bases, with 7 bases sitting between them. Germline V lookup: CDR1 LNHDA, CDR2 SQIVND (reference sequence). The CDR3 DNA reads TGTGCCAGTGGCGGGACCTACAATGAGCAGTTCTTC. Its translation: CASGGTYNEQFF.

This chain uses TRBV11-2 with TRBJ2-1, with 9 bases fitting TRBD2. V lost 1 base to trimming and J lost 7 bases; unmatched junction nucleotides: 8. The CDR3 extends over 16 amino acids. Germline assignment: CDR1 SGHAT and CDR2 FQNNGV. DNA of the CDR3: TGTGCCAGCAGCTTAGGTCTAGCGGGGATTCCTAATGAGCAGTTCTTC. Amino acids: CASSLGLAGIPNEQFF.

The chain recombines TRBV2 with TRBJ2-6; tentative D call: TRBD2 (5 bases). Germline CDR1 and CDR2: SNHLY and FYNNEI. The V gene lost 3 bases and the J gene lost 0 bases, with 12 bases spanning the gap. The CDR3 is 17 amino acids. CDR3 loop: CASSDPWAGSGANVLTF. The CDR3 DNA reads as TGTGCCAGCAGTGACCCTTGGGCGGGCTCTGGGGCCAACGTCCTGACTTTC. Looking up the rest from reference TRBV2 and TRBJ2-6 gives the full variable domain: EPEVTQTPSHQVTQMGQEVILRCVPISNHLYFYWYRQILGQKVEFLVSFYNNEISEKSEIFDDQFSVERPDGSNFTLKIRSTKLEDSAMYFCASSDPWAGSGANVLTFGAGSRLTVL.

As regards this clone: Other DNA sequences within the sample encode an identical CDR3. The chain combines TRBV18 with TRBJ1-1; no reliable D call. This CDR3 is built from 13 residues. CDR1 and CDR2 (germline): KGHSH, LQKENI. V was trimmed by 2 bases and J by 0 bases, leaving 4 bases between them. CDR3 in amino acids: CASSPGMNTEAFF. CDR3 nucleotides: TGTGCCAGCTCACCAGGGATGAACACTGAAGCTTTCTTT.

The chain uses TRBV7-9 and TRBJ2-1; 8 bases line up with TRBD1. V was clipped by 7 bases and J by 9 bases; unmatched bases: 11. The CDR3 has 14 residues. Germline CDR1 and CDR2: SEHNR and FQNEAQ (reference sequence). CDR3 region: CASTSTGAEGEQFF. CDR3 sequence (DNA): TGTGCCAGCACCTCGACAGGGGCCGAGGGTGAGCAGTTCTTC.

This chain joins TRBV6-1 and TRBJ2-7, with TRBD1 identical over 9 bases. Trimming at V came to 4 bases and at J to 6 bases, leaving 7 bases not matched to a gene. Germline V gene lookup returns CDR1 MNHNS and CDR2 SASEGT. There are 14 residues in the CDR3. The chain's CDR3 is CASSGTGGLAEQYF. The DNA for the CDR3 is TGTGCCAGCAGTGGTACAGGGGGCCTTGCCGAGCAGTACTTC.

The chain uses TRBV28 and TRBJ2-1; perhaps TRBD2 as D (5 bases). This CDR3 comprises 13 residues. Germline V gives CDR1 MDHEN, CDR2 SYDVKM. V was clipped by 3 bases and J by 10 bases, with 13 bases between them. The CDR3 is CASSFGATREQFF. CDR3 in DNA: TGTGCCAGCAGTTTTGGCGCAACTAGGGAGCAGTTCTTC.

V usage is TRBV5-4 and J usage is TRBJ2-1, with D unclear. The CDR3 contains 13 residues. Between the trimmed V and J ends, which lost 4 bases and 7 bases, there was a span of 12 bases. The germline gives CDR1 SGHNT, CDR2 YYREEE (reference sequence). This chain's CDR3 is CASSPRLGNEQFF. The CDR3 nucleotides are TGTGCCAGCAGCCCTCGGTTGGGGAATGAGCAGTTCTTC. The full variable domain, with the rest looked up from reference TRBV5-4 and TRBJ2-1, is ETGVTQSPTHLIKTRGQQVTLRCSSQSGHNTVSWYQQALGQGPQFIFQYYREEENGRGNFPPRFSGLQFPNYSSELNVNALELDDSALYLCASSPRLGNEQFFGPGTRLTVL.

The chain carries TRBV6-5 and TRBJ1-2, with D possibly matching TRBD1 (6 bases). There are 14 residues in the CDR3. CDR1 MNHEY and CDR2 SVGAGI come from the germline V gene. V shed 6 bases and J shed 8 bases, with 19 bases lying between them. CDR3 loop: CASSPSRDTRGYTF. DNA for the CDR3: TGTGCCAGCAGCCCATCCAGGGACACACGGGGCTACACCTTC.

V is TRBV30 and J is TRBJ1-6; the D gene is possibly TRBD1 (5 bases). V gave up 7 bases and J gave up 2 bases, with 15 bases separating them. The CDR3 spans 15 residues. Germline CDR1 GTSNPN, CDR2 SVGIG (reference sequence). The CDR3 DNA reads as TGTGCCTCCCTTTCCGCAGGGACCTATAATTCACCCCTCCACTTT. Its translation is CASLSAGTYNSPLHF.

V usage is TRBV19 and J usage is TRBJ2-2; tentatively, D is TRBD1 (6 bases). Looked up from germline, CDR1 is LNHDA and CDR2 is SQIVND (reference sequence). V dropped 6 bases and J dropped 5 bases, with 16 bases sitting between them. This CDR3 spans 15 amino acids. The CDR3 bases are TGTGCCAGTAGGGGATGGGGGCAAGGGACCGGGGAGCTGTTTTTT. It translates to CASRGWGQGTGELFF.

For the CDR3, the DNA is TGCGCCAGCAGCTCCCGGCCGGGGGCAACTAATGAAAAACTGTTTTTT. Encoded protein: CASSSRPGATNEKLFF. The genes are TRBV5-1 and TRBJ1-4; a possible D gene is TRBD1 (5 bases). V gave up 3 bases and J gave up 0 bases, with 12 bases separating them. There are 16 residues in the CDR3. Germline CDR1 is SGHRS and CDR2 is YFSETQ.

V gene TRBV10-2 combines with J gene TRBJ1-1, with D possibly TRBD1 on 5 matching bases. V was cut by 8 bases and J by 3 bases, with 16 bases left in between. This CDR3 has 14 residues. Germline V gene sequence: CDR1 WSHSY, CDR2 SAAADI. The CDR3 here is CASWGLTWDTEAFF. DNA of the CDR3: TGCGCCAGCTGGGGACTCACTTGGGACACTGAAGCTTTCTTT.

The chain couples TRBV5-6 to TRBJ1-5, with D perhaps TRBD1 (6 bases). CDR3 length: 14 residues. With 2 bases removed from V and 8 bases from J, the gap between germline ends came to 14 bases. Germline CDR1 and CDR2: SGHDT and YYEEEE. Here the CDR3 DNA reads TGTGCCAGCAGCTTACAGGGCTTCGGAGAGCCCCAGCATTTT. Translated: CASSLQGFGEPQHF.

In this sample, this clone turned up a few times. The chain has TRBV6-1 and TRBJ1-1; no definite D call. The CDR3 is 11 residues long. Germline CDR1 reads MNHNS; CDR2 reads SASEGT. V lost 5 bases, J lost 5 bases, and 6 bases lay in between. CDR3 sequence reads: CASSLGTEAFF. The DNA for the CDR3 is TGTGCCAGCAGTCTGGGGACTGAAGCTTTCTTT.

This chain connects TRBV7-8 to TRBJ2-3, with TRBD1 matching over 7 bases. V lost 1 base, J lost 6 bases, and 7 bases stayed unmatched. Germline V gene data show CDR1 as SGHVS and CDR2 as FQNEAQ. This CDR3 has 15 residues. In DNA, the CDR3 is TGTGCCAGCAGCTTAGGAAGGGGGCGCGCGGATACGCAGTATTTT. The encoded protein is CASSLGRGRADTQYF.

In DNA, the CDR3 is TGCAGCGTTGGAGGGGGACCGAACACTGAAGCTTTCTTT. Its translation: CSVGGGPNTEAFF. The chain employs TRBV29-1 and TRBJ1-1; D may be TRBD1 (6 bases). The CDR3 has 13 residues. CDR1 and CDR2 (germline): SQVTM, ANQGSEA. V shed 4 bases and J shed 1 base, with 10 bases lying between them.

This chain joins TRBV11-2 and TRBJ2-1; D uncertain. This CDR3 region has 14 residues. With 2 bases removed from V and 5 bases from J, the gap between germline ends came to 10 bases. Germline CDR1 SGHAT, CDR2 FQNNGV. The CDR3 DNA follows: TGTGCCAGCAGCTTACTAACAGTCAACAATGAGCAGTTCTTC. This sequence encodes CASSLLTVNNEQFF.

A few counts support this clone. J is TRBJ2-6 and V is TRBV5-5; a possible D gene is TRBD1 (6 bases). This CDR3 has 14 residues. V shed 4 bases and J shed 1 base, with 6 bases lying between them. Germline loops: CDR1 SGHKS, CDR2 YYEKEE (reference sequence). The CDR3 protein is CASSTGSGANVLTF. DNA of the CDR3: TGTGCCAGCAGCACAGGGTCTGGGGCCAACGTCCTGACTTTC.

A single count supports this clone. The V call is TRBV29-1, the J call TRBJ1-3, with D unclear. The CDR3 totals 11 residues. The germline V gene has CDR1 SQVTM and CDR2 ANQGSEA. V gave up 5 bases and J gave up 4 bases, with 6 bases separating them. For the CDR3, the DNA is TGCAGCGTTCTTATAGGAAACACCATATATTTT. The encoded protein is CSVLIGNTIYF.

V usage is TRBV7-2 and J usage is TRBJ2-7; D is perhaps TRBD1 or TRBD2 (5 bases each). The CDR3 runs to 15 residues. Trimming took 5 bases from V and 3 from J, leaving 17 bases between them. Germline CDR1 SGHTA, CDR2 FQGNSA. The CDR3: CASSPQVERGYEQYF. Here the CDR3 DNA reads TGTGCCAGCAGCCCACAGGTTGAACGGGGCTACGAGCAGTACTTC.